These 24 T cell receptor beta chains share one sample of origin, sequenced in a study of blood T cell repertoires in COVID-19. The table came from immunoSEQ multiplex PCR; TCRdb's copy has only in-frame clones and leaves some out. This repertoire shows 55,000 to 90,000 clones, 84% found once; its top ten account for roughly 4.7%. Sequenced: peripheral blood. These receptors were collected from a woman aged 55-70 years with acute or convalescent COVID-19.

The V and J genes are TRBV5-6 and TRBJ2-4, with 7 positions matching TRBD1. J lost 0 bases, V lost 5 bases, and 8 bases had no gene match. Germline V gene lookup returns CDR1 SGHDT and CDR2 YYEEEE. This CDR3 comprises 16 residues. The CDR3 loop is CASSPTGVLAKNIQYF. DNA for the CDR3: TGTGCCAGCAGTCCTACAGGGGTATTAGCCAAAAACATTCAGTACTTC.

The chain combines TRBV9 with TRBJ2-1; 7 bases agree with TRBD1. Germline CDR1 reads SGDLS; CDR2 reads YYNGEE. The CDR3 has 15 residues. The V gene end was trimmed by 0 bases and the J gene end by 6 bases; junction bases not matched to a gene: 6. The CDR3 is CASSVEDRRVNEQFF. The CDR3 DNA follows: TGTGCCAGCAGCGTAGAGGACAGGAGAGTCAATGAGCAGTTCTTC.

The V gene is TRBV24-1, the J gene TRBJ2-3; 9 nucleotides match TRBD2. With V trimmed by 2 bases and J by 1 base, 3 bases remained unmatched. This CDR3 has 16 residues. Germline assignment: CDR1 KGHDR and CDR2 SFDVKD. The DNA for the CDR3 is TGTGCCACCAGTGATTGGGCTAGCGGGGGCACAGATACGCAGTATTTT. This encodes CATSDWASGGTDTQYF.

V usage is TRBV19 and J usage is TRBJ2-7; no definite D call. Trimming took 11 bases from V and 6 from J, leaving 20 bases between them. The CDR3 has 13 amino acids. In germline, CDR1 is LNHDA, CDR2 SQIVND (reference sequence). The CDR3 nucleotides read TGTGCCGACATTGGGTACGAACGGTGCGAGCAGTACTTC. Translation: CADIGYERCEQYF.

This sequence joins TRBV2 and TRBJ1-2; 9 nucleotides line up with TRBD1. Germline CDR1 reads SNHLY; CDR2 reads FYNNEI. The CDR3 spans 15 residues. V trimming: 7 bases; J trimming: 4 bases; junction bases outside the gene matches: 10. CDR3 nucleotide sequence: TGTGCCAGCAACCCCCCGGACAGGGGCGGCTATGGCTACACCTTC. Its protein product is CASNPPDRGGYGYTF.

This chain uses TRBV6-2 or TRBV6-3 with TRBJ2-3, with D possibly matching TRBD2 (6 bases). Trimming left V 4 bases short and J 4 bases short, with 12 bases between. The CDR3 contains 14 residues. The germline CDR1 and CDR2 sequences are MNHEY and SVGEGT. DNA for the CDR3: TGTGCCAGCAGTTCGTTTGCGGGGCCAGATACGCAGTATTTT. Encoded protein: CASSSFAGPDTQYF.

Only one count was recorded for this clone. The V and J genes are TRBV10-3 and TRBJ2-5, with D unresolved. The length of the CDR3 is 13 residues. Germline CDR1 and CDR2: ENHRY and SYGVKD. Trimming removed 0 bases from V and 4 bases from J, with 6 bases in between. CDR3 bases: TGTGCCATCAGTGAGTCTAGTAGAGAGACCCAGTACTTC. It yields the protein CAISESSRETQYF.

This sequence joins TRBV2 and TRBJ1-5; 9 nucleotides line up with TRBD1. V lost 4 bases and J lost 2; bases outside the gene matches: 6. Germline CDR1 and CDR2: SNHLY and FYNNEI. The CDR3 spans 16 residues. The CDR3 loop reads CASSATGGVGNQPQHF. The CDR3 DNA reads TGTGCCAGCAGTGCGACAGGGGGAGTAGGCAATCAGCCCCAGCATTTT.

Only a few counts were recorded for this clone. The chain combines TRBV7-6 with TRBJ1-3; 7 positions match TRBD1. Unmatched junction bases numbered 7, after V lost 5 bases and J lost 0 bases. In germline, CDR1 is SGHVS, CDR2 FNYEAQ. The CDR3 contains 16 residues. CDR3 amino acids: CASSKYRDSSGNTIYF. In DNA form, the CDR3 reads TGTGCCAGCAGCAAATACCGGGACAGCTCTGGAAACACCATATATTTT.

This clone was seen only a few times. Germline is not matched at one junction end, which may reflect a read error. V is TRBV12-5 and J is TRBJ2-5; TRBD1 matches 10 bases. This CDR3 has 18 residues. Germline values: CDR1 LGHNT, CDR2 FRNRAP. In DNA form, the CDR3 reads TGTGCTAGTGGTTGGGACAGGGGAGTCCTCCACCTTTCAGAGGCCCAGTACTTC. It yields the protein CASGWDRGVLHLSEAQYF.

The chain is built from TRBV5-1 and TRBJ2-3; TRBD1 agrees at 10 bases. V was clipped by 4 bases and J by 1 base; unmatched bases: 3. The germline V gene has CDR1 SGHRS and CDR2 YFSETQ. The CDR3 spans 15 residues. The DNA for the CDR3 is TGCGCCAGCAGCACCGGGACAGGGGGCACAGATACGCAGTATTTT. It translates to CASSTGTGGTDTQYF.

CDR3 protein: CSARDNRGAFF. The CDR3 DNA reads TGCAGTGCTAGAGATAACAGGGGAGCTTTCTTT. The genes are TRBV20-1 and TRBJ1-1; TRBD1 agrees at 7 bases. V lost 0 bases to trimming and J lost 10 bases; unmatched junction nucleotides: 2. The germline V gene has CDR1 DFQATT and CDR2 SNEGSKA (reference sequence). This CDR3 comprises 11 residues.

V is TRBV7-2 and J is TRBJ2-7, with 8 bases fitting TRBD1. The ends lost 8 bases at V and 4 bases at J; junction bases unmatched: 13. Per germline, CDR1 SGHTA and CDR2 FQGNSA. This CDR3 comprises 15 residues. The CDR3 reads CASASSGQGFYEQYF. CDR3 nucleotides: TGTGCCAGCGCCTCTAGTGGACAGGGCTTTTACGAGCAGTACTTC. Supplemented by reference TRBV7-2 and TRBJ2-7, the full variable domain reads GAGVSQSPSNKVTEKGKDVELRCDPISGHTALYWYRQSLGQGLEFLIYFQGNSAPDKSGLPSDRFSAERTGGSVSTLTIQRTQQEDSAVYLCASASSGQGFYEQYFGPGTRLTVT.

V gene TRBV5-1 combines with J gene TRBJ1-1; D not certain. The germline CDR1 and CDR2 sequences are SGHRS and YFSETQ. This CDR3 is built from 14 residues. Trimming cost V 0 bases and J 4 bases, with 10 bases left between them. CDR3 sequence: CASSLAGLPTEAFF. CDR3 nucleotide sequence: TGCGCCAGCAGCTTGGCTGGCCTTCCCACTGAAGCTTTCTTT.

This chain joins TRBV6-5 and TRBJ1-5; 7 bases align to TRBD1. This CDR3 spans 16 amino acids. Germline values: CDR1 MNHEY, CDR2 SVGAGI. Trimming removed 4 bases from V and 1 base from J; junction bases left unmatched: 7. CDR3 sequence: CASSLTGTVSNQPQHF. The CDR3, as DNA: TGTGCCAGCAGTTTAACCGGGACAGTCAGCAATCAGCCCCAGCATTTT.

CDR3 in amino acids: CASSRGTGGSSYEQYF. DNA of the CDR3: TGCGCCAGCAGCCGAGGGACAGGGGGGTCCTCCTACGAGCAGTACTTC. This chain connects TRBV5-1 to TRBJ2-7, with 11 bases that match TRBD1. The CDR3 extends over 16 amino acids. CDR1 SGHRS and CDR2 YFSETQ come from the germline V gene. V lost 4 bases and J lost 0; bases outside the gene matches: 6.

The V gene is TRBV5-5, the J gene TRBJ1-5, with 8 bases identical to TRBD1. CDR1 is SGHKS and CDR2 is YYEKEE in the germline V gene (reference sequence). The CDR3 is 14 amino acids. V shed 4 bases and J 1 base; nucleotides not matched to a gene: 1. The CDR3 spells CASSRTGSNQPQHF. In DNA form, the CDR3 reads TGTGCCAGCAGCCGGACAGGGAGCAATCAGCCCCAGCATTTT.

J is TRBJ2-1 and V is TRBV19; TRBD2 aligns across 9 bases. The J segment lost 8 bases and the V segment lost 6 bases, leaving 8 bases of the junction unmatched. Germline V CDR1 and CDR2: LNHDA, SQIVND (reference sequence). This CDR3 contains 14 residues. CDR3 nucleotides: TGTGCCAGTAGGGCGGGACTAGCATTCGATGAGCAGTTCTTC. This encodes CASRAGLAFDEQFF. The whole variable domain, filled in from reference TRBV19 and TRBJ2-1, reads DGGITQSPKYLFRKEGQNVTLSCEQNLNHDAMYWYRQDPGQGLRLIYYSQIVNDFQKGDIAEGYSVSREKKESFPLTVTSAQKNPTAFYLCASRAGLAFDEQFFGPGTRLTVL.

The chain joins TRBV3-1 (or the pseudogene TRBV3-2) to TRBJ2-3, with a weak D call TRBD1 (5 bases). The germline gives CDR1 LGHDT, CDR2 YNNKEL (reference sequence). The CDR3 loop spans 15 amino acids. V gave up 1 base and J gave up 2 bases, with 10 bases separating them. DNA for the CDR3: TGTGCCAGCAGCCAAGGACAGACCAACACAGATACGCAGTATTTT. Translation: CASSQGQTNTDTQYF.

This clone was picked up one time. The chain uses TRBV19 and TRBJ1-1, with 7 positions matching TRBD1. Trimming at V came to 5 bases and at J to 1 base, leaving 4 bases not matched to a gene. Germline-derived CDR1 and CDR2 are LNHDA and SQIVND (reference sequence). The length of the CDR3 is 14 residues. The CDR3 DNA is TGTGCCAGTAGTTTGTGGACAGGGAACACTGAAGCTTTCTTT. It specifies CASSLWTGNTEAFF.

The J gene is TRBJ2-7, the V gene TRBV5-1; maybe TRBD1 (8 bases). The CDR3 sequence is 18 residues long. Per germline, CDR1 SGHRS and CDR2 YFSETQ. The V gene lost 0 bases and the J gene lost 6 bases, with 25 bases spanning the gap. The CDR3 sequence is CASSLASTGQGWGGEQYF. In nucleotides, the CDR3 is TGCGCCAGCAGCTTGGCCAGTACAGGACAGGGATGGGGGGGCGAGCAGTACTTC.

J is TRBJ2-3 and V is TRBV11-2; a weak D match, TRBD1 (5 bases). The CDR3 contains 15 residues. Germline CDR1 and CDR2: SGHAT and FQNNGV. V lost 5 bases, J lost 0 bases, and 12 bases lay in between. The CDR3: CASSHLQASTDTQYF. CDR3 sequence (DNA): TGTGCCAGCAGCCACTTACAGGCGAGCACAGATACGCAGTATTTT.

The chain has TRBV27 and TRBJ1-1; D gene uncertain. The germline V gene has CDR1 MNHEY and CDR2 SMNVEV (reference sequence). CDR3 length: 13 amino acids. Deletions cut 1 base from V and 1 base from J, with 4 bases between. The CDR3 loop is CASSLYRNTEAFF. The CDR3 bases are TGTGCCAGCAGTTTATACAGGAACACTGAAGCTTTCTTT.

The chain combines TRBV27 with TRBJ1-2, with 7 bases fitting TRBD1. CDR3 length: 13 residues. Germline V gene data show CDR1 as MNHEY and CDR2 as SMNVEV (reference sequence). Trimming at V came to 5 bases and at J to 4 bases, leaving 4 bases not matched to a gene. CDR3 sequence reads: CASSKGTVYGYTF. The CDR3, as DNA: TGTGCCAGCAGTAAAGGGACAGTCTATGGCTACACCTTC.